This TCR beta chain was recorded in a study of human T cells and chemical hapten exposure. The overall study: The sensitizer, 2% DPC, was used on roughly 2 cm by roughly 2 cm of upper inner arm skin.

Whole-study results and caveats: PT1 expanded TCR counts and patch test score were linked, and their correlation was positive.

TCRdb re-analysed the RACE reads in MiXCR, keeping a single row per CDR3 protein. This table has around 380,000 distinct CDR3 sequences, 5.5% appearing once. Trimming shortened V by 8 bases and J by 5 bases, and 16 bases separated the two germline ends. CDR3 length: 13 residues. The germline V gene has CDR1 MDHEN and CDR2 SYDVKM. Time point in this sample: pre-sensitization, week 0. The treatment denotes: therapeutic diphenylcyclopropenone sensitization with weekly scalp DPC. Phlebotomy was performed prior to application of every patch test. Unfractionated whole blood was the source from which total RNA was extracted. This clonotype was found many times. Its antigen remains unknown.

Material: whole blood, obtained in connection with sensitization to the hapten diphenylcyclopropenone (DPC). This chain links TRBV28 with TRBJ2-7; D remains ambiguous. The sequence was obtained from a young woman with alopecia areata. Some clones in this sample may be carry-over from other donors' samples. CDR3 loop: CASALRIRNEQYF. In nucleotides, the CDR3 is TGTGCCAGCGCCCTACGCATAAGAAACGAGCAGTACTTC.